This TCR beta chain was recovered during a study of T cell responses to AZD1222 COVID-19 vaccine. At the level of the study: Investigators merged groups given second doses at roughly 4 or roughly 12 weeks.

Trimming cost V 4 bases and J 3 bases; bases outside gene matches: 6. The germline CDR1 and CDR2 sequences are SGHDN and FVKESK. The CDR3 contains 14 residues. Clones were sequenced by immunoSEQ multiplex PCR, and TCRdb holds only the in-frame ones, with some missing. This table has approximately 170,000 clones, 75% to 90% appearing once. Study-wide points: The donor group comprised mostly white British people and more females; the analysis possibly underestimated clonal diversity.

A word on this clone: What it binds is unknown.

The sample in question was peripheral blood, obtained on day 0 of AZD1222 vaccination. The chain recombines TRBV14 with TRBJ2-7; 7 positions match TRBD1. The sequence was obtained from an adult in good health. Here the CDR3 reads CASSRRGQSYEQYF. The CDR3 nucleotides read TGTGCCAGCAGCCGACGGGGACAGAGCTACGAGCAGTACTTC.